This record covers a single T cell receptor (beta chain). Its cognate antigen is unknown. The donors were members of the approximately 120-subject validation cohort (separate from the approximately 670-subject first cohort). Profiling relied on immunoSEQ multiplex PCR, and the TCRdb table lists in-frame clones only, not all of them. The table has 200,000 to 300,000 clones, around 90% seen once. The source of the sample is a study of cytomegalovirus exposure and HLA in healthy donors. Study results and caveats: In vitro experiments confirmed that three CMV-associated chains were specific for CMV antigens. The study flagged some 170 TCR beta chains as cytomegalovirus-associated. As was reported, the classifier diagnosed cytomegalovirus status with high specificity and sensitivity.

The ends were cut back, 0 bases at V and 5 bases at J, with 15 bases in the middle. This CDR3 spans 16 amino acids. Germline V CDR1 and CDR2: SGDLS, YYNGEE. The source of this sequence is a woman aged 30 to 39 in good health and CMV-seronegative. The source material was PBMCs. This chain connects TRBV9 to TRBJ2-1; TRBD2 is a possible D gene (6 bases). This CDR3 is CASSVVVSGGNNEQFF. CDR3 nucleotides: TGTGCCAGCAGCGTAGTCGTGAGCGGAGGGAACAATGAGCAGTTCTTC.